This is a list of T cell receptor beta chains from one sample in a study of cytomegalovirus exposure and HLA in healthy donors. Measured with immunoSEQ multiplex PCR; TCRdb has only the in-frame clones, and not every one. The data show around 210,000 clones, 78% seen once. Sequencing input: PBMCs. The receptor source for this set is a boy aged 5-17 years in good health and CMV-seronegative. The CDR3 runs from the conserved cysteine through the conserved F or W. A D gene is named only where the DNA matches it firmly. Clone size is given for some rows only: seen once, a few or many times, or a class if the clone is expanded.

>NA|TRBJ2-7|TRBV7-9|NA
CASSLLNMAYEQYF
TGTGCCAGCAGCTTACTCAACATGGCCTACGAGCAGTACTTC
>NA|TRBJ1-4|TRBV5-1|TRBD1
CASSAGQGAVFNEKLFF
TGCGCCAGCAGCGCGGGACAGGGGGCCGTATTTAATGAAAAACTGTTTTTT
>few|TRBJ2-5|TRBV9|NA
CASSVWGVETQYF
TGTGCCAGCAGCGTCTGGGGGGTCGAGACCCAGTACTTC
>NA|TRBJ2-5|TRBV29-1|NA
CSGGLGGQETQYF
TGCAGCGGCGGACTAGGGGGGCAAGAGACCCAGTACTTC
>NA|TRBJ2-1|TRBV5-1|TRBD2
CASSLEGARWSAGERSYNEQFF
TGCGCCAGCAGCTTGGAAGGTGCTCGCTGGTCGGCGGGAGAGCGCTCCTACAATGAGCAGTTCTTC
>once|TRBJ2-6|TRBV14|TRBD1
CASSQDRDRGISGANVLTF
TGTGCCAGCAGCCAAGATAGGGACAGAGGGATCTCTGGGGCCAACGTCCTGACTTTC
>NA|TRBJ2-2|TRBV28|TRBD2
CASSPGGRAGELFF
TGTGCCAGCAGCCCGGGGGGGAGGGCCGGGGAGCTGTTTTTT
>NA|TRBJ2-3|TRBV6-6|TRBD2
CASSNGLAGAPDTQYF
TGTGCCAGCAGTAACGGACTAGCGGGAGCCCCAGATACGCAGTATTTT
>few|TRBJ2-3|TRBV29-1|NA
CSASTVETDTQYF
TGCAGCGCCTCGACAGTAGAAACAGATACGCAGTATTTT
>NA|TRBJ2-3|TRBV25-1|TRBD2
CASSDSGTSGTDTQYF
TGTGCCAGCAGTGATTCAGGGACTAGCGGCACAGATACGCAGTATTTT
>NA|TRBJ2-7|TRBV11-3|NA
CASSYHRDEQYF
TGTGCCAGCAGCTACCACAGGGACGAGCAGTACTTC
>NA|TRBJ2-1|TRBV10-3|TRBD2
CAINLAGGPDEQFF
TGTGCCATCAACCTAGCGGGGGGGCCCGATGAGCAGTTCTTC
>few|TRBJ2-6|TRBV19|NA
CASKEFGANVLTF
TGTGCCAGTAAAGAGTTTGGGGCCAACGTCCTGACTTTC
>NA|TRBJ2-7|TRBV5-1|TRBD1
CASRLGQGYEQYF
TGCGCCAGCAGGCTGGGACAGGGCTACGAGCAGTACTTC
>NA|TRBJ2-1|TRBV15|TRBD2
CATSRDNSAGGYNEQFF
TGTGCCACCAGCAGAGATAACTCGGCGGGAGGGTACAATGAGCAGTTCTTC
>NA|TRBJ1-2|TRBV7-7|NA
CASRYSGVGGGYTF
TGTGCTAGCAGGTATTCGGGGGTGGGGGGTGGCTACACCTTC
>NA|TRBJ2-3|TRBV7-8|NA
CASSLGGLSTQYF
TGTGCCAGCAGCTTAGGGGGACTCTCGACGCAGTATTTT
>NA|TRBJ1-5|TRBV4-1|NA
CASSQHGVHGHYGAF
TGCGCCAGCAGCCAACATGGGGTCCATGGACACTATGGGGCATTT
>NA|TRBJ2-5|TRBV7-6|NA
CASRMGPQETQYF
TGTGCCAGCAGGATGGGCCCCCAAGAGACCCAGTACTTC
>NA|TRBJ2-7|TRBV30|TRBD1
CAWNRGGLGEQYF
TGTGCCTGGAACAGGGGTGGCCTTGGGGAGCAGTACTTC
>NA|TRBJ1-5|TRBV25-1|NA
CASSDGLGQPQHF
TGTGCCAGCAGTGACGGGTTAGGCCAGCCCCAGCATTTT
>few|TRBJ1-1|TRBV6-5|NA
CASSPPRRDTEAFF
TGTGCCAGCAGTCCCCCGCGGAGGGACACTGAAGCTTTCTTT
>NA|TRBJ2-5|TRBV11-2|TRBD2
CASSLQTSGGETQYF
TGTGCCAGCAGCTTACAGACTAGCGGGGGGGAGACCCAGTACTTC
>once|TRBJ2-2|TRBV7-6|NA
CASTPGEKNTGELFF
TGTGCCAGCACGCCTGGAGAGAAAAACACCGGGGAGCTGTTTTTT
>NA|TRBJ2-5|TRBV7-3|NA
CASSLTGLGASLGETQYF
TGTGCCAGCAGCTTAACGGGTCTGGGGGCTAGCTTAGGGGAGACCCAGTACTTC
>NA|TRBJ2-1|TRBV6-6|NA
CASTSSRSGPYNEQFF
TGTGCCAGCACCTCTTCTCGAAGCGGGCCCTACAATGAGCAGTTCTTC
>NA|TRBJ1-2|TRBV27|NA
CASRTQGKNYGYTF
TGTGCCAGCAGGACCCAGGGGAAGAACTATGGCTACACCTTC
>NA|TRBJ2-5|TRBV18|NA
CASSPLRDTQETQYF
TGTGCCAGCTCACCACTCCGGGACACACAAGAGACCCAGTACTTC
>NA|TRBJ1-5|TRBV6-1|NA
CASSTSGVIQPQHF
TGTGCCAGCAGTACATCGGGGGTTATTCAGCCCCAGCATTTT
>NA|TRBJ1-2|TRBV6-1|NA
CASSEWGTFYGYTF
TGTGCCAGCAGTGAATGGGGCACCTTCTATGGCTACACCTTC
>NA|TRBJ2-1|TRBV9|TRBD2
CASSGTSGGASEQFF
TGTGCCAGCAGCGGTACTAGCGGGGGGGCATCTGAGCAGTTCTTC
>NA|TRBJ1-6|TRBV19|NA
CASSIPGRGSPLHF
TGTGCCAGTAGTATTCCGGGCCGGGGTTCACCCCTCCACTTT
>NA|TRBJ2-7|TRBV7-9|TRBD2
CASSGRTSGASYEQYF
TGTGCCAGCAGCGGGCGGACTAGCGGGGCATCCTACGAGCAGTACTTC
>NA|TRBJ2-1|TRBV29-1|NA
CSVEGSSNEQFF
TGCAGCGTTGAAGGGAGTTCCAATGAGCAGTTCTTC
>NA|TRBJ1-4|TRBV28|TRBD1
CASSLNRGFDEKLFF
TGTGCCAGCAGTTTAAACAGGGGCTTTGATGAAAAACTGTTTTTT
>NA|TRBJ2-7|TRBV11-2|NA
CASSFQSYEQYF
TGTGCCAGCAGCTTCCAGTCCTACGAGCAGTACTTC
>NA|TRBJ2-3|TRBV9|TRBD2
CASSVVTGGITDTQYF
TGTGCCAGCAGCGTAGTGACCGGGGGGATCACAGATACGCAGTATTTT
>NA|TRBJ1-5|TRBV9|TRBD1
CASSADRAINQPQHF
TGTGCCAGCAGCGCGGACAGGGCTATCAATCAGCCCCAGCATTTT
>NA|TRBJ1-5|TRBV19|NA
CATKGGYYSNQPQHF
TGTGCCACCAAAGGCGGGTACTATAGCAATCAGCCCCAGCATTTT
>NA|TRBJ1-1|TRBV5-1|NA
CASSFQSGRETEAFF
TGCGCCAGCAGCTTTCAGTCGGGGCGGGAAACTGAAGCTTTCTTT
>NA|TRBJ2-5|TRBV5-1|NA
CASRGGQTQYF
TGCGCCAGCAGAGGCGGCCAGACCCAGTACTTC
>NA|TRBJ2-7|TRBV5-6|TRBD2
CASSLDMSGNAAEQYF
TGTGCCAGCAGCTTGGATATGAGCGGGAATGCGGCCGAGCAGTACTTC
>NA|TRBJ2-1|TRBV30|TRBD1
CAREDRGTEYNEQFF
TGTGCCCGAGAGGACAGGGGGACGGAATACAATGAGCAGTTCTTC
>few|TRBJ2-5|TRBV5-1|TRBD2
CASSLVARGGQETQYF
TGCGCCAGCAGCTTGGTCGCGCGCGGGGGGCAAGAGACCCAGTACTTC
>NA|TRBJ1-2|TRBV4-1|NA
CASSREVAAVHYGYTF
TGCGCCAGCAGCCGTGAGGTGGCGGCTGTCCACTATGGCTACACCTTC
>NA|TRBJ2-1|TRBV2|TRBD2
CASVEGGGLAGGYNEQFF
TGTGCCAGCGTAGAGGGGGGGGGACTAGCGGGAGGGTACAATGAGCAGTTCTTC
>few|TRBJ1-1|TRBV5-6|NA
CASSLLGASEAFF
TGTGCCAGCAGCTTGCTAGGTGCGTCTGAAGCTTTCTTT
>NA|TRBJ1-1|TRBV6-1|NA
CASEIGTEAFF
TGTGCCAGCGAGATTGGCACTGAAGCTTTCTTT
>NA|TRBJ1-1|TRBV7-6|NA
CASSPVLRDTEAFF
TGTGCCAGCAGCCCGGTTCTGAGGGACACTGAAGCTTTCTTT
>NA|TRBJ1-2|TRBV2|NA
CASSVDSFNYGYTF
TGTGCCAGCAGCGTGGACAGTTTCAACTATGGCTACACCTTC
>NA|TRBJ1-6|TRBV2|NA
CASSGGTNSPLHF
TGTGCCAGCAGCGGTGGTACCAATTCACCCCTCCACTTT
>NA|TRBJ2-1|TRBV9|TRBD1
CASSFGQGVYNEQFF
TGTGCCAGCAGTTTCGGGCAGGGGGTTTACAATGAGCAGTTCTTC
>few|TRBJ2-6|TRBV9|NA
CASRPGGPGANVLTF
TGTGCCAGCAGACCCGGGGGGCCCGGGGCCAACGTCCTGACTTTC
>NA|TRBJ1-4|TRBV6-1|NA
CASSEQGLYEKLFF
TGTGCCAGCAGTGAACAGGGCCTCTATGAAAAACTGTTTTTT
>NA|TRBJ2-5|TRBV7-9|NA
CASSSPETQYF
TGTGCCAGCAGCTCCCCGGAGACCCAGTACTTC
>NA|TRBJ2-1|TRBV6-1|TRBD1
CASRGSGTGVREQFF
TGTGCCAGCAGAGGTTCCGGGACAGGGGTGCGTGAGCAGTTCTTC
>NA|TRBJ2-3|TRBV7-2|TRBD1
CASSLEHRGDTQYF
TGTGCCAGCAGCTTAGAGCACAGGGGGGATACGCAGTATTTT
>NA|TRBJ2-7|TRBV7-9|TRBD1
CSSGPTGRTYEQYF
TGTTCCAGCGGTCCGACAGGGAGAACCTACGAGCAGTACTTC
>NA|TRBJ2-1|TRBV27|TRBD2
CASSLSPSGRPLRSYNEQFF
TGTGCCAGCAGTTTATCCCCTAGCGGGAGGCCCTTACGATCCTACAATGAGCAGTTCTTC
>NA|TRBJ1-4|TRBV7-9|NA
CASSPHLDRQNEKLFF
TGTGCCAGCAGCCCACACCTGGACAGACAGAATGAAAAACTGTTTTTT